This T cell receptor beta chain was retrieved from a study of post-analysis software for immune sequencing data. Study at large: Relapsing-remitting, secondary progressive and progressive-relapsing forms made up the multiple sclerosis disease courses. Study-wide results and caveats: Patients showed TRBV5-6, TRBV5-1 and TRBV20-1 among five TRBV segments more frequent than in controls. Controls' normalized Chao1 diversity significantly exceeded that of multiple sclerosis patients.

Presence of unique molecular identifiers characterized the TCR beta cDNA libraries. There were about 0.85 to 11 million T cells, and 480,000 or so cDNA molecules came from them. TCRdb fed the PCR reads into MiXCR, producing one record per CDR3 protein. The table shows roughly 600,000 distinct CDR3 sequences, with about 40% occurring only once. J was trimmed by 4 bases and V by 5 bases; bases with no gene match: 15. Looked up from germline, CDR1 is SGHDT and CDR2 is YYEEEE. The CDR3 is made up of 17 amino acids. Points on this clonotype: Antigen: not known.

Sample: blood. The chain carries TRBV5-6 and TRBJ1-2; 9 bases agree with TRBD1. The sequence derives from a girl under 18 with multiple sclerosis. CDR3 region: CASRWDRAPPTSYGYTF. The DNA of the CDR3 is TGTGCCAGCAGGTGGGACAGGGCGCCTCCAACCTCCTATGGCTACACCTTC.